The clone carrying this T cell receptor (beta chain) was observed at least ten times. These data originate in a study of T cells in Graves' hyperthyroidism and ophthalmopathy. Patients having uncontrolled infection, another autoimmune disease, pregnancy or lactation were not included. V dropped 10 bases and J dropped 5 bases, with 14 bases sitting between them. The CDR3 length is 12 residues. CDR1 is ENHRY, CDR2 SYGVKD, per germline. RNA transcripts provided the source from which TCR beta CDR3 regions were amplified. Carried out on the TCR CDR3, a first-round RT-PCR used the HTBI primer set. One entry per CDR3 protein, called by TCRdb with MiXCR from the multiplex PCR reads. Of roughly 380,000 distinct CDR3 sequences listed, roughly an eighth are singletons.

The specimen sequenced was blood. The sequence was obtained from a woman younger than 35 with Graves' hyperthyroidism. This rearrangement joins TRBV10-3 to TRBJ1-1; TRBD1 might be the D (5 bases). Here the CDR3 DNA reads TGTGCCACAGCCCCGGGGGTGACTGAAGCTTTCTTT. It codes for CATAPGVTEAFF.